This TCR beta chain was recovered during a study of T cell responses to AZD1222 COVID-19 vaccine. Findings and limits, study-wide: Reportedly, nearly half the spike-specific TCRs target unmutated variant regions. Every sample of the repertoires postdated the peak T cell response.

Repertoires were generated with immunoSEQ multiplex PCR, while TCRdb's copy carries only in-frame clones and drops some. The sample has about 160,000 clones, approximately 90% seen once. A note on this clone: The antigen is unknown.

The CDR3 loop spans 15 amino acids. The V and J ends lost 3 bases and 7 bases respectively, with 16 bases between them. Sample: peripheral blood, taken on day 0 of AZD1222 vaccination. This TCR came from an adult in good health. The J gene is TRBJ2-1, the V gene TRBV23-1; weak D call: TRBD2 (5 bases). TRBV23-1 is an ORF, with its function uncertain. The CDR3 nucleotides are TGCGCCAGCAGTCACTTCCACGGGATTTGGAATGAGCAGTTCTTC. Amino acid sequence: CASSHFHGIWNEQFF.